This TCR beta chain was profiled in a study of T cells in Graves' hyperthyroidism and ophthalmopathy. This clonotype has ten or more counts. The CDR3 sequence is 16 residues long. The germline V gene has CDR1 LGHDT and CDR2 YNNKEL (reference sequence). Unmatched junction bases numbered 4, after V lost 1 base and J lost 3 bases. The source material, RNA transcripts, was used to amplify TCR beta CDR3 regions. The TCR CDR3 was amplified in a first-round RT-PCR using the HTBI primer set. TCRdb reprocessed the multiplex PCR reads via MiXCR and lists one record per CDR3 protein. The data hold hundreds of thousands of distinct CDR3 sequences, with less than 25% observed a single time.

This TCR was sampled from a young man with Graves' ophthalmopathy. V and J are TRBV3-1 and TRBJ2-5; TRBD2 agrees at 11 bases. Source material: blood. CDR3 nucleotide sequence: TGTGCCAGCAGCCAAGCCACACTAGCGGGAGAAGAGACCCAGTACTTC. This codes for CASSQATLAGEETQYF.